This section outlines one TCR beta chain sequence together with its context. The data were taken from a study of blood T cell repertoires in COVID-19. Study-level background: Samples of COVID-19 (acute and convalescent) were obtained from the United States, Italy and Spain.

In the original workflow: Amplification from reference gene primers served as the basis for estimated nucleated cell counts. Assay used: immunoSEQ multiplex PCR; TCRdb lists only in-frame clones, some missing. From that table come the V and J calls and clone size; the DNA was used to work out D and trimming. The data contain roughly 80,000 clones, 86% of them singletons. The junction had 6 bases not matched to a gene; V was cut back by 4 bases and J by 4 bases. The CDR3 covers 14 residues. Germline V gene sequence: CDR1 SGHRS, CDR2 YFSETQ. The sequenced sample consisted of peripheral blood. This sequence originates from an elderly man in a cohort sampled during active COVID-19. The chain uses TRBV5-1 and TRBJ2-5; TRBD1 matches 8 bases. CDR3 protein: CASSADRARETQYF. The CDR3 DNA reads as TGCGCCAGCAGCGCGGACAGGGCGCGAGAGACCCAGTACTTC.